The T cell receptor (beta chain) described here comes from a study of naive and memory T cell subsets. Study-level results: Possibly reflecting memory cells re-expressing CD45RA, a few larger clonotypes occurred in naive repertoires, especially CD8.

This clonotype has only a few counts. What it recognizes is unknown. The CDR3 spans 16 residues. Germline V gives CDR1 SGHKS, CDR2 YYEKEE (reference sequence). The V and J ends lost 4 bases and 4 bases respectively, with 18 bases between them. The beta constant-region primer was an equimolar mix of two oligonucleotides covering TRBC1 and TRBC2. Ligated cDNA was amplified by four rounds of PCR with nested alpha and beta constant-region primers and SP2. TCRdb re-called the UMI-ligation and nested PCR reads through MiXCR, storing one row per CDR3 protein. The profile shows under 150,000 distinct CDR3 sequences, 15% to 25% of them singletons.

This TCR derives from a human donor in good health. The V gene is TRBV5-5, the J gene TRBJ1-5; perhaps TRBD1 as D (5 bases). The specimen sequenced was naive CD8+ T cells from blood. The CDR3 DNA reads TGTGCCAGCAGCGCAAATCAATTCGGGGGGAATCAGCCCCAGCATTTT. The encoded protein is CASSANQFGGNQPQHF.